These T cell receptor beta chains were read from a single sample in a study of tumor-infiltrating lymphocytes in localized non-small cell lung cancer. Here immunoSEQ multiplex PCR was the method, and the copy in TCRdb shows in-frame clones only, minus some. The data show about 25,000 clones, with roughly 70% seen just once and approximately 14% held by the top ten. The sequencing input was lung tumor tissue. These receptors originate from a human donor with non-small cell lung cancer. CDR3s include the opening cysteine and the closing phenylalanine or tryptophan.

TRBV19	CASRKGARTDTQYF
TRBV27	CASSLSGGNLKNYGYTF
TRBV11-2	CASSFGTGEGAFF
TRBV4-1	CASSQDGTGGVNYGYTF
TRBV10-3	CAISEAGAGELFF
TRBV19	CASRPLNSYNEQFF
TRBV2	CASSEQGGQETQYF
TRBV30	CAWKGGRVSGTQYF
TRBV6-5	CASRHTIRENTEAFF
TRBV7-2	CASSFGGPGKSKNIQYF